A selection of T cell receptor beta chains follows, all from one sample in a study of T cells in localized non-small cell lung cancer. Libraries were prepared by immunoSEQ multiplex PCR; TCRdb keeps only in-frame clonotypes and omits some of them. The sample has around 6,000 clones; 87% are singletons. Specimen: peripheral blood, collected before any cancer treatment. The receptors derive from a male donor older than 55 with stage I lung adenocarcinoma. CDR3s include the opening cysteine and the closing phenylalanine or tryptophan. The D gene is left open where the match is weak. Clone size is stated in some rows and not others, as once, few, many or a class when expanded.

J	D	size	V	CDR3	DNA
TRBJ1-5	.	.	TRBV19	CASSIWQGDQPQHF	TGTGCCAGTAGTATCTGGCAGGGAGATCAGCCCCAGCATTTT
TRBJ2-3	.	.	TRBV5-1	CASSLGLAWAADTQYF	TGCGCCAGCAGCTTGGGGCTAGCGTGGGCGGCAGATACGCAGTATTTT
TRBJ1-2	.	.	TRBV6-1	CASSEGRNYGYTF	TGTGCCAGCAGTGAAGGTCGGAACTATGGCTACACCTTC
TRBJ2-7	TRBD1	.	TRBV5-1	CASRDRDRFDEQYF	TGCGCCAGCAGGGACCGGGACAGGTTCGACGAGCAGTACTTC
TRBJ2-5	.	.	TRBV28	CASKPGDRETQYF	TGTGCCAGCAAGCCGGGAGACCGAGAGACCCAGTACTTC
TRBJ2-4	.	.	TRBV5-1	CASSETNIQYF	TGCGCCAGCAGCGAAACAAACATTCAGTACTTC
TRBJ1-3	.	.	TRBV6-5	CASSYSGRGSGNTIYF	TGTGCCAGCAGTTACTCGGGAAGGGGGTCTGGAAACACCATATATTTT
TRBJ1-4	.	.	TRBV5-3	CARSLTGAGDAGGLFF	TGTGCCAGAAGCTTGACGGGGGCGGGAGATGCCGGGGGACTGTTTTTT
TRBJ2-7	TRBD1	.	TRBV5-1	CASSLLSGTAYEQYF	TGCGCCAGCAGCTTGTTGTCCGGGACAGCCTACGAGCAGTACTTC
TRBJ1-5	.	.	TRBV10-3	CATRGWADGNQPQHF	TGTGCCACCCGTGGGTGGGCAGACGGCAATCAGCCCCAGCATTTT
TRBJ1-1	TRBD1	.	TRBV5-6	CASSLPDRVTEAFF	TGTGCCAGCAGCTTGCCTGACAGGGTAACTGAAGCTTTCTTT
TRBJ1-1	.	.	TRBV7-6	CASSHGRNTEAFF	TGTGCCAGCAGCCACGGCCGCAACACTGAAGCTTTCTTT
TRBJ2-7	TRBD1	.	TRBV2	CASSVGVYRQGSEQYF	TGTGCCAGCAGTGTGGGCGTGTACAGACAGGGTAGCGAGCAGTACTTC
TRBJ1-2	.	.	TRBV6-1	CASRKGAQRDGYTF	TGTGCCAGCAGAAAAGGGGCCCAGAGGGATGGCTACACCTTC
TRBJ1-1	TRBD1	.	TRBV7-3	CASSLDRGPNTEAFF	TGTGCCAGCAGCTTAGACAGGGGGCCGAACACTGAAGCTTTCTTT
TRBJ1-1	.	.	TRBV18	CASSPEALGGTEAFF	TGTGCCAGCTCACCAGAAGCCCTTGGAGGCACTGAAGCTTTCTTT
TRBJ2-2	TRBD1	.	TRBV11-2	CASSLTGTGAGELFF	TGTGCCAGCAGCCTTACCGGGACAGGGGCCGGGGAGCTGTTTTTT
TRBJ2-3	.	.	TRBV7-2	CASSNTWRGTDTQYF	TGTGCCAGCAGCAACACGTGGCGGGGCACAGATACGCAGTATTTT
TRBJ1-1	.	once	TRBV14	CASSRMTGLNTEAFF	TGTGCCAGCAGCCGAATGACAGGACTGAACACTGAAGCTTTCTTT
TRBJ1-1	TRBD1	.	TRBV5-1	CASSPRGGTGLEAFF	TGCGCCAGCAGCCCCCGCGGGGGGACAGGGCTTGAAGCTTTCTTT
TRBJ2-3	.	.	TRBV19	CASSREVMFTDTQYF	TGTGCCAGTAGTAGAGAGGTCATGTTCACAGATACGCAGTATTTT
TRBJ2-3	.	once	TRBV27	CASRMLYTDTQYF	TGTGCCAGCAGGATGTTATACACAGATACGCAGTATTTT
TRBJ1-4	.	.	TRBV5-1	CASSLFGGGSEKLFF	TGCGCCAGCAGCTTGTTTGGGGGTGGGAGTGAAAAACTGTTTTTT
TRBJ2-3	TRBD1	once	TRBV6-5	CASGQGNTQYF	TGTGCCAGCGGACAGGGAAATACGCAGTATTTT
TRBJ2-5	.	.	TRBV5-1	CASRVGEETQYF	TGCGCCAGCCGGGTGGGAGAAGAGACCCAGTACTTC
TRBJ1-6	.	.	TRBV6-5	CASSSSQLNSPLHF	TGTGCCAGCAGCTCATCCCAGTTGAATTCACCCCTCCACTTT
TRBJ2-3	TRBD1	.	TRBV29-1	CSNRQGADTQYF	TGCAGCAATCGGCAGGGGGCTGATACGCAGTATTTT
TRBJ2-3	.	.	TRBV28	CASSLDADTQYF	TGTGCCAGCAGTTTAGATGCAGATACGCAGTATTTT
TRBJ2-1	TRBD2	.	TRBV10-3	CAISQGTSGVYNEQFF	TGTGCCATCAGCCAGGGGACTAGCGGGGTCTACAATGAGCAGTTCTTC
TRBJ2-1	TRBD2	.	TRBV6-5	CASSSSGRAHNEQFF	TGTGCCAGCAGTTCTAGCGGGAGGGCCCACAATGAGCAGTTCTTC
TRBJ2-7	TRBD2	once	TRBV2	CASSIGLAGEDYEQYF	TGTGCCAGCAGTATCGGACTAGCGGGAGAGGACTACGAGCAGTACTTC
TRBJ2-6	TRBD1	.	TRBV7-4	CASSVPGQGSGSGANVLTF	TGTGCCAGCAGCGTACCCGGACAGGGTTCGGGCTCTGGGGCCAACGTCCTGACTTTC